The clone carrying this T cell receptor (beta chain) was observed many times. The antigen is not known. Per germline, CDR1 DFQATT and CDR2 SNEGSKA (reference sequence). The CDR3 extends over 16 amino acids. V shed 1 base and J shed 6 bases, with 20 bases lying between them. Tregs were sorted as CD4+CD25+CD127-/low cells. Semi-nested PCR with Nested Universal Primer A followed constant-region reverse priming of full-length variable regions. TCRdb fed the 5' RACE reads into MiXCR, producing one record per CDR3 protein. The sample has tens of thousands of distinct CDR3 sequences; 20% to 25% are singletons. Study outcomes and limitations: In terms of TCR gene usage, tumor memory CD4+ T cells clustered together with blood and lymph node memory CD4+ cells, as well as with lymph node naive CD4+ cells. Greatest tumor Treg TCR overlap was with tumor naive CD4+ cells.

Material: Tregs sorted from blood. This sequence originates from a female donor with breast cancer. The chain uses TRBV20-1 and TRBJ2-3; the D gene is possibly TRBD2 (5 bases). The CDR3 spells CSARAGYPRGGDTQYF. The CDR3 nucleotides are TGCAGTGCTAGAGCCGGCTATCCAAGAGGCGGGGATACGCAGTATTTT.